Listed below are T cell receptor beta chains from one sample, sequenced in a study of T cells expressing NK-cell markers. For each CDR3 protein, TCRdb gives one entry from its re-call of the 5' RACE reads, without DNA. The table lists approximately 420,000 distinct CDR3 sequences, with roughly a tenth in the top ten. Source material: blood T cells: a sorted CD56 or NKG2C T cell subset, CD4+ or CD8+ T cells, or bulk PBMC T cells (not recorded which). The receptors here all came from a woman in her 50s in good health. CDR3s include the opening cysteine and the closing phenylalanine or tryptophan. Each record gives: V gene, J gene, CDR3 protein.

V: TRBV4-1; J: TRBJ2-1; CDR3: CASSQAPQPYYNEQFF
V: TRBV14; J: TRBJ2-1; CDR3: CASSLTGQGRFF
V: TRBV11-3; J: TRBJ2-3; CDR3: CASSQSTDTQYF
V: TRBV5-1; J: TRBJ1-4; CDR3: CASSLWSGNEKLFF
V: TRBV4-1; J: TRBJ2-5; CDR3: CASRGRGGETQYF
V: TRBV6-1; J: TRBJ1-5; CDR3: CASSEGGRNQPQHF
V: TRBV9; J: TRBJ2-1; CDR3: CASSDPGLNEQFF
V: TRBV10-3; J: TRBJ1-5; CDR3: CAISESGDKEQPQHF
V: TRBV19; J: TRBJ1-4; CDR3: CASNRQGNNEKLFF
V: TRBV12-3/TRBV12-4; J: TRBJ2-1; CDR3: CASSLSLARHNEQFF
V: TRBV24-1; J: TRBJ1-2; CDR3: CATSGASYGYTF